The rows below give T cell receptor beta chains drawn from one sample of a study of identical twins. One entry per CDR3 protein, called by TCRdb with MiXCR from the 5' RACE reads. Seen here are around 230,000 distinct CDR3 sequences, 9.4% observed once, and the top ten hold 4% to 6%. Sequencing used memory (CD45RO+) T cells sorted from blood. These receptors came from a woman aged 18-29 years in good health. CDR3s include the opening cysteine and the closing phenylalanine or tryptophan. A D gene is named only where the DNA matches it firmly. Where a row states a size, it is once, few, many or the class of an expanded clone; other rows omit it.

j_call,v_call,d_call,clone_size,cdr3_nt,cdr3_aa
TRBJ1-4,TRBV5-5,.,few,TGTGCCAGCAGCTTCAGTCGTGGAGGTGAAAAACTGTTTTTT,CASSFSRGGEKLFF
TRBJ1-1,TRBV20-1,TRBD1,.,TGCAGTGCTAGAATGGGACAGGGCGAAGCTTTCTTT,CSARMGQGEAFF
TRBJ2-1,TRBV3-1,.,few,TGTGCCAGCAGCTACGCAAGGGGGAACAATGAGCAGTTCTTC,CASSYARGNNEQFF
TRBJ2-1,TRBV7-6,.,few,TGTGCCAGCAGTTCCTTAACGGGGGTGACATACAATGAGCAGTTCTTC,CASSSLTGVTYNEQFF
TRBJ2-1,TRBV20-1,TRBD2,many,TGCAGTGCTCCTTGGACTAGCGGGAGTCTGGATGAGCAGTTCTTC,CSAPWTSGSLDEQFF
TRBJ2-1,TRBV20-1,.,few,TGCAGTGCTAGAGATCGTCACGGCAATGAGCAGTTCTTC,CSARDRHGNEQFF
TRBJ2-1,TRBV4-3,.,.,TGCGCCAGCAGCCAAGAGGGGGGCTTGAATGAGCAGTTCTTC,CASSQEGGLNEQFF
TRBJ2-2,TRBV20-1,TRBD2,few,TGCAGTGTTCAGGGTGCGGGGGGGCTTGACGGGGAGCTGTTTTTT,CSVQGAGGLDGELFF
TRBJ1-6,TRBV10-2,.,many,TGCGCCAGCAGTGAGAGCAAGGGTTATAATTCACCCCTCCACTTT,CASSESKGYNSPLHF
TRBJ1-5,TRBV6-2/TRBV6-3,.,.,TGTGCCAGCCAATCGGGGCAGGGGAATCAGCCCCAGCATTTT,CASQSGQGNQPQHF
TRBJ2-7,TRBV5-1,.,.,TGCGCCAGCAGTAAGAGACAGCCTACCTACGAGCAGTACTTC,CASSKRQPTYEQYF
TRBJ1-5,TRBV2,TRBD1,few,TGTGCCGGTTCGGGACAGGGCAATCAGCCCCAGCATTTT,CAGSGQGNQPQHF
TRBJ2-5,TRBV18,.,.,TGTGCCAGCTCACCCCGGACAAACCAAGAGACCCAGTACTTC,CASSPRTNQETQYF
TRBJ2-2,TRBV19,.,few,TGTGCCAGTAGTCCTCCCGACCGGGACACCGGGGAGCTGTTTTTT,CASSPPDRDTGELFF
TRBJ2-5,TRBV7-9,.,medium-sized,TGTGCCAGCAGCTTAGGGGACTGGGAAGAGACCCAGTACTTC,CASSLGDWEETQYF
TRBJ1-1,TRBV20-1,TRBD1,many,TGCAGTGCTTTTTCCCGGGACAGGGGGCGGACTGAAGCTTTCTTT,CSAFSRDRGRTEAFF
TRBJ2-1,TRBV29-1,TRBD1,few,TGCAGCGGCCGGGACAGGCTCTACAATGAGCAGTTCTTC,CSGRDRLYNEQFF
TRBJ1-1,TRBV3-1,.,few,TGTGCCAGCAGCCAAGCGGACTATACTGAAGCTTTCTTT,CASSQADYTEAFF
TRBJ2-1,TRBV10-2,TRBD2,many,TGCGCCAGCGAAGAACTAGCGAAAAGGAGTGAGCAGTTCTTC,CASEELAKRSEQFF
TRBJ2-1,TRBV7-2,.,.,TGTGCCAGCAGCTTCGGACCCGGAAACAATGAGCAGTTCTTC,CASSFGPGNNEQFF
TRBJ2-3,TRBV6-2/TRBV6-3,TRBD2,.,TGTGCCAGCAGCTCAATAGCGGGATTCACAGATACGCAGTATTTT,CASSSIAGFTDTQYF
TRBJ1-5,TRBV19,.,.,TGTGCCAGTAGTATCCAGGGAGGTCAGCCCCAGCATTTT,CASSIQGGQPQHF
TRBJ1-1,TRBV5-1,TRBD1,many,TGCGCCAGCAGCTTCCAGGGGGGGACTGAAGCTTTCTTT,CASSFQGGTEAFF
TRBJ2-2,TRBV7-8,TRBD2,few,TGTGCCAGCAGCTTAGATCGTAGCGGGGGGATCGGGGAGCTGTTTTTT,CASSLDRSGGIGELFF
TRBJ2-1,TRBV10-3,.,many,TGTGCCATCAGTGACAGCTCCTACAATGAGCAGTTCTTC,CAISDSSYNEQFF
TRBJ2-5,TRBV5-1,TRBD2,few,TGCGCCAGCAGCCGCCTGCCTAGCGGGGGGGAAGAGACCCAGTACTTC,CASSRLPSGGEETQYF
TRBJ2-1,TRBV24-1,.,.,TGTGCCACCGGGACAACATACAATGAGCAGTTCTTC,CATGTTYNEQFF
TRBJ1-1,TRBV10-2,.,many,TGCGCCAGCAAATCGTCGGGGGCTGAAGCTTTCTTT,CASKSSGAEAFF
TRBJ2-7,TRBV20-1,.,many,TGCAGTGCTCCCGGTGTCGAGTACGAGCAGTACTTC,CSAPGVEYEQYF
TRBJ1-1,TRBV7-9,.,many,TGTGCCAGCAGCTTAGCGGCGGTAATGTCGGGAGGAGCTTTCTTT,CASSLAAVMSGGAFF
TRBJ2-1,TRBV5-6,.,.,TGTGCCAGCGGCAGAAACAATGAGCAGTTCTTC,CASGRNNEQFF
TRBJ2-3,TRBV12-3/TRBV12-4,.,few,TGTGCCAGCAGTTTGGGAGCCAACTCCTATACGCAGTATTTT,CASSLGANSYTQYF
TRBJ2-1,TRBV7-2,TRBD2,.,TGTGCCAGCAGACTGGGGACTAGCGGGAGGTCGGCGTTCTTC,CASRLGTSGRSAFF
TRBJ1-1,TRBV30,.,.,TGTGCCTGGGATAACAGCTTCATGAACACTGAAGCTTTCTTT,CAWDNSFMNTEAFF
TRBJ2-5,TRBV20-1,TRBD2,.,TGCAGTGCGCCCGGGACTGCGGGGGGGAAAGAGACCCAGTACTTC,CSAPGTAGGKETQYF
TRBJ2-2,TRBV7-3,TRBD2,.,TGTGCCAGCAGCTCTACCCTGGACCCGGGACTAGAGTCCGGGGAGCTGTTTTTT,CASSSTLDPGLESGELFF
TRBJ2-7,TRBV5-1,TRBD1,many,TGCGCCAGCAGCCGCGTTGGGGGCGGACAGGGGGACTACGAGCAGTACTTC,CASSRVGGGQGDYEQYF
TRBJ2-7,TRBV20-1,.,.,TGCAGTGCCCTTTATCTCCCTACCTACGAGCAGTACTTC,CSALYLPTYEQYF
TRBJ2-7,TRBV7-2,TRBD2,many,TGTGCCAGCAGCTTAGGGGCTAGCGGGACTAGCTCCTACGAGCAGTACTTC,CASSLGASGTSSYEQYF
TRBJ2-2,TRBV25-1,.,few,TGTGCCAGCAGAGGACTGAACACCGGGGAGCTGTTTTTT,CASRGLNTGELFF
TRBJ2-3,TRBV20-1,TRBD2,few,TGCAGTGCTAGAGAGGCCGGGACTAGCGGGAGAACGCAGTATTTT,CSAREAGTSGRTQYF
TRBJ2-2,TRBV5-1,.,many,TGCGCCAGCAGCTTGGTACGGTCTATGGACACCGGGGAGCTGTTTTTT,CASSLVRSMDTGELFF
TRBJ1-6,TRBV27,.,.,TGTGCCAGCAGTTCCCATCTGGGACATAGCAATTCACCCCTCCACTTT,CASSSHLGHSNSPLHF
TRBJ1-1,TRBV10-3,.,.,TGTGCCATCAGTGATGGCAGAACGAACACTGAAGCTTTCTTT,CAISDGRTNTEAFF
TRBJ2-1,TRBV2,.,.,TGTGCCAGCCGCTATAGAAGGGACAATGAGCAGTTCTTC,CASRYRRDNEQFF